This TCR beta chain was recovered during a study of T cells in tuberculosis. Study conclusions and caveats: Active tuberculosis TCR-alpha repertoires lay closer to GMM-specific TCRs than IGRA-negative controls, suggesting clonal expansion.

V shed 0 bases, J shed 7 bases, and the junction held 4 bases outside the gene matches. This CDR3 spans 16 amino acids. Germline assignment: CDR1 SGDLS and CDR2 YYNGEE. Using immunoSEQ multiplex PCR, the repertoire was profiled, and TCRdb retains in-frame clones only, with some absent. The table has roughly 40,000 clones, 95% seen once. Concerning this clone: The antigen remains undetermined.

Sequenced: PBMCs. The origin of this receptor is a donor aged 10-29 years with latent tuberculosis or without tuberculosis infection. The chain links TRBV9 to TRBJ1-6; 10 nucleotides agree with TRBD1. CDR3 coding DNA: TGTGCCAGCAGCGTAGCGAGGACAGGGGGAAATTCACCCCTCCACTTT. Protein product: CASSVARTGGNSPLHF.